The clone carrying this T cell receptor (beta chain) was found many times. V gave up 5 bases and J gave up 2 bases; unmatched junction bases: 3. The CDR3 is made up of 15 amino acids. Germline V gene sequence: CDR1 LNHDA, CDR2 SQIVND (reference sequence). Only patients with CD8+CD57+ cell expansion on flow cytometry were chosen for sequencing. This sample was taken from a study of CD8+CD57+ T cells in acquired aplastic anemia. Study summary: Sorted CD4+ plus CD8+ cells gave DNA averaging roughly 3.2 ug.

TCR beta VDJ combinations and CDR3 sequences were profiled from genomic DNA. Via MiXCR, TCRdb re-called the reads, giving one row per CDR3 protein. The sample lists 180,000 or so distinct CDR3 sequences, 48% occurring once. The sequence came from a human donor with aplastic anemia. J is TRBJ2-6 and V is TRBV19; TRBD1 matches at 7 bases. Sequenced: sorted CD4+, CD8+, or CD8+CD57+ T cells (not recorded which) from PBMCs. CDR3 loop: CASSFTGAGANVLTF. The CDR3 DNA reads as TGTGCCAGTAGTTTTACAGGGGCTGGGGCCAACGTCCTGACTTTC.